Each of the 21 T cell receptor beta chains below was sequenced from the same sample in a study of type 1 regulatory T cells. TCRdb re-analysed the reads in MiXCR, keeping a single row per CDR3 protein. The table has 55,000 to 65,000 distinct CDR3 sequences, approximately 67% seen once. What these receptors recognize is not known. The sequenced sample consisted of cultured non-Tr1 T cells, either the whole culture or a sorted T cell fraction (not recorded which). All receptors come from a human donor in good health.

This clonotype occurred a few times. The chain is built from TRBV20-1 and TRBJ2-3, with TRBD2 identical over 8 bases. J was trimmed by 1 base and V by 6 bases; bases with no gene match: 9. The CDR3 loop spans 15 amino acids. The germline CDR1 and CDR2 sequences are DFQATT and SNEGSKA (reference sequence). The CDR3 reads CSASVGRGRTDTQYF. The CDR3 DNA reads TGCAGTGCCTCAGTCGGGAGGGGACGCACAGATACGCAGTATTTT.

The chain joins TRBV20-1 to TRBJ2-4, with 8 nucleotides matching TRBD1. Germline V lookup: CDR1 DFQATT, CDR2 SNEGSKA (reference sequence). Trimming cost V 6 bases and J 6 bases; bases outside gene matches: 13. The CDR3 totals 15 residues. CDR3 sequence: CSADRTGTGGNIQYF. DNA for the CDR3: TGCAGTGCGGATCGAACCGGGACAGGCGGAAACATTCAGTACTTC.

The V call is TRBV20-1, the J call TRBJ1-3, with TRBD1 identical over 9 bases. Germline V lookup: CDR1 DFQATT, CDR2 SNEGSKA (reference sequence). This CDR3 contains 14 residues. Germline trimming cut 4 bases from V and 2 bases from J; bases unmatched to any gene: 3. The CDR3: CSATGTGTGNTIYF. The CDR3 DNA sequence: TGCAGTGCTACCGGGACAGGGACTGGAAACACCATATATTTT.

The rearrangement joins TRBV7-8 to TRBJ1-5; D uncertain. Trimming left V 5 bases short and J 4 bases short, with 24 bases between. Per germline, CDR1 SGHVS and CDR2 FQNEAQ. This CDR3 spans 18 amino acids. CDR3 sequence: CASSKLTSSLALNQPQHF. CDR3 coding DNA: TGTGCCAGCAGCAAATTAACCAGTAGCCTAGCCCTAAATCAGCCCCAGCATTTT.

V and J are TRBV7-9 and TRBJ2-7; TRBD2 agrees at 8 bases. Germline loops: CDR1 SEHNR, CDR2 FQNEAQ (reference sequence). The length of the CDR3 is 13 residues. V trimming: 3 bases; J trimming: 6 bases; junction bases outside the gene matches: 4. The CDR3 loop reads CASSFGGGSEQYF. CDR3 sequence (DNA): TGTGCCAGCAGCTTCGGGGGGGGCTCCGAGCAGTACTTC.

The DNA for the CDR3 is TGTGCCAGCAGTGAGACCGGGACAGTACACTACGAGCAGTACTTC. Protein product: CASSETGTVHYEQYF. The rearrangement links TRBV6-5 to TRBJ2-7, with 7 bases aligning to TRBD1. Germline values: CDR1 MNHEY, CDR2 SVGAGI. The trim removed 5 bases at V and 3 bases at J, leaving 10 bases unmatched. The CDR3 length is 15 residues.

The chain employs TRBV20-1 and TRBJ1-3, with D unclear. The germline gives CDR1 DFQATT, CDR2 SNEGSKA (reference sequence). There are 14 residues in the CDR3. Trimming removed 0 bases from V and 4 bases from J, with 10 bases in between. The CDR3 reads CSARDMAAGNTIYF. CDR3 sequence (DNA): TGCAGTGCTAGAGATATGGCAGCAGGAAACACCATATATTTT.

This clonotype was recorded many times. The chain is built from TRBV3-1 and TRBJ1-1; tentative D call: TRBD1 (6 bases). V was clipped by 3 bases and J by 7 bases, with 12 bases between them. The CDR3 extends over 13 amino acids. The germline V gene has CDR1 LGHDT and CDR2 YNNKEL (reference sequence). In DNA form, the CDR3 reads TGTGCCAGCAGCCAGACAGCACAGGGTGAAGCTTTCTTT. Residues: CASSQTAQGEAFF.

This chain connects TRBV10-3 to TRBJ1-1; D ambiguous. V lost 2 bases and J 6 bases, leaving 10 bases between the germline ends. The CDR3 totals 13 residues. Germline lookup yields CDR1 ENHRY and CDR2 SYGVKD. This CDR3 reads CAISEPHVPEAFF. The CDR3, as DNA: TGTGCCATCAGTGAGCCCCATGTCCCTGAAGCTTTCTTT.

This chain joins TRBV5-6 and TRBJ2-3; no reliable D call. V was cut by 3 bases and J by 2 bases, with 10 bases left in between. CDR3 length: 14 amino acids. The germline gives CDR1 SGHDT, CDR2 YYEEEE. CDR3 nucleotides: TGTGCCAGCAGCTCTCGACTGTACACAGATACGCAGTATTTT. Translated, it gives CASSSRLYTDTQYF.

In its sample, this clonotype ranks as medium-sized. The V gene is TRBV12-3 or TRBV12-4, the J gene TRBJ1-1; no reliable D call. The CDR3 covers 12 residues. V lost 6 bases, J lost 10 bases, and 15 bases lay in between. CDR3 protein: CASSDRYSSAFF. The CDR3 DNA is TGTGCCAGCAGCGACCGATATTCTTCAGCTTTCTTT.

A few counts support this clonotype. The rearrangement links TRBV28 to TRBJ2-7; tentative D call: TRBD2 (6 bases). The CDR3 extends over 11 amino acids. CDR1 and CDR2 from the germline V gene are MDHEN and SYDVKM. V lost 9 bases to trimming and J lost 8 bases, with 14 bases between them. CDR3 in DNA: TGTGCCAGTCGATCGACTAGGCAGCAGTACTTC. Its protein is CASRSTRQQYF.

The chain uses TRBV20-1 and TRBJ2-7; D is perhaps TRBD1 or TRBD2 (5 bases each). The CDR3 loop spans 14 amino acids. Trimming pared 7 bases from V and 0 bases from J, leaving 16 bases between. Germline assignment: CDR1 DFQATT and CDR2 SNEGSKA (reference sequence). This CDR3 reads CSVSPGTVSYEQYF. In nucleotides, the CDR3 is TGCAGTGTCTCTCCAGGGACCGTCTCCTACGAGCAGTACTTC.

This rearrangement joins TRBV7-2 to TRBJ2-1, with D perhaps TRBD1 (5 bases). Trimming stripped 6 bases from V and 5 bases from J, with 17 bases between. CDR3 length equals 15 residues. Germline loops: CDR1 SGHTA, CDR2 FQGNSA. CDR3 in DNA: TGTGCCAGCAGAGTAGACGGCAGGGTCCACAATGAGCAGTTCTTC. Translating it yields CASRVDGRVHNEQFF.

The chain carries TRBV20-1 and TRBJ1-4; D unclear. This CDR3 is built from 16 residues. V was clipped by 0 bases and J by 0 bases, with 11 bases between them. CDR1 is DFQATT, CDR2 SNEGSKA, per germline (reference sequence). CDR3 in DNA: TGCAGTGCTAGAGATGTGACGGCATCAACTAATGAAAAACTGTTTTTT. Translated: CSARDVTASTNEKLFF.

This clonotype occurred once. The rearrangement joins TRBV24-1 to TRBJ2-1; TRBD1 or TRBD2 may be the D gene (6 bases each). The germline gives CDR1 KGHDR, CDR2 SFDVKD. V gave up 5 bases and J gave up 8 bases, with 18 bases separating them. This CDR3 is built from 15 residues. This CDR3 reads CATSAEGGHMHEQFF. For the CDR3, the DNA is TGTGCCACCAGTGCCGAGGGGGGACATATGCATGAGCAGTTCTTC.

J is TRBJ2-3 and V is TRBV12-3 or TRBV12-4; weak D call: TRBD2 (5 bases). Trimming left V 3 bases short and J 5 bases short, with 18 bases between. The CDR3 runs 16 residues. The CDR3 region has the DNA TGTGCCAGCAGTTTTCTAAGGCAGGCGGGCGGAGATACGCAGTATTTT. Amino acids: CASSFLRQAGGDTQYF.

This sequence joins TRBV20-1 and TRBJ1-5, with D unclear. Germline V CDR1 and CDR2: DFQATT, SNEGSKA (reference sequence). Trimming took off 3 bases at V and 0 bases at J, with 6 bases between the two ends. The CDR3 covers 13 residues. CDR3 region: CSARPNSNQPQHF. The CDR3 DNA reads as TGCAGTGCTAGGCCTAATAGCAATCAGCCCCAGCATTTT.

This chain uses TRBV6-5 with TRBJ1-1, with D possibly being TRBD1 (6 bases). CDR1 and CDR2 from the germline V gene are MNHEY and SVGAGI. The V gene lost 10 bases and the J gene lost 1 base, with 28 bases spanning the gap. The CDR3 is made up of 18 amino acids. CDR3 nucleotide sequence: TGTGCCACCCGAAAGGATCGGGACACCCAGAGGAGGAACACTGAAGCTTTCTTT. Its translation: CATRKDRDTQRRNTEAFF.

The chain uses TRBV7-2 and TRBJ2-3; 11 nucleotides agree with TRBD2. The germline CDR1 and CDR2 sequences are SGHTA and FQGNSA. V shed 5 bases, J shed 5 bases, and the junction held 9 bases outside the gene matches. This CDR3 spans 16 amino acids. The CDR3 sequence: CASSPARLAGRDTQYF. As DNA, the CDR3 is TGTGCCAGCAGCCCCGCGAGACTAGCGGGAAGAGATACGCAGTATTTT.

This rearrangement joins TRBV20-1 to TRBJ2-1, with 12 bases identical to TRBD2. The CDR3 consists of 16 residues. In germline, CDR1 is DFQATT, CDR2 SNEGSKA (reference sequence). Trimming at V came to 2 bases and at J to 1 base, leaving 3 bases not matched to a gene. Here the CDR3 reads CSARPSGRGSYNEQFF. The CDR3 DNA reads TGCAGTGCTAGACCTAGCGGGAGGGGGTCCTACAATGAGCAGTTCTTC.